This T cell receptor (beta chain) emerged from a study of cytomegalovirus exposure and HLA in healthy donors. Study-level results: No immune exposure information besides CMV serostatus was available. With further analysis later on, most CMV-associated TCR beta chains appeared HLA-restricted. There was a cluster of highly shared sequence variants that was likely a sequencing artifact.

PCR used 60 Vbeta primers and 13 Jbeta primers. The data were produced by immunoSEQ multiplex PCR, yet TCRdb's version contains in-frame clones alone and is incomplete. Counted here are 180,000 or so clones, about four fifths occurring once; the ten biggest clones make up 2.5% to 3.5%. In regard to this clone: Its antigen is not known.

The origin of this receptor is a male donor in good health and CMV-seronegative. Sequenced: PBMCs.

This CDR3 is CATNLRDREQETQYF. The CDR3 bases are TGTGCCACGAATCTCCGGGACAGGGAGCAAGAGACCCAGTACTTC. The chain combines TRBV27 with TRBJ2-5; 9 bases agree with TRBD1. V shed 10 bases and J 2 bases; nucleotides not matched to a gene: 11. Germline V gene sequence: CDR1 MNHEY, CDR2 SMNVEV (reference sequence). The CDR3 extends over 15 amino acids.